The sequence of this TCR beta chain was determined in a study of shared clonotypes between healthy human individuals (dated by TCRdb to 2018 to 2021). Background for the entire study: A few men and a couple of women, aged 18 to 49 years, made up the cohort. For each donor, CD4 naive and CD4 memory were each run on three plates, CD8 naive on two plates, and CD8 memory on one plate. Per donor, leukapheresis produced somewhere between about 0.85 and 10 billion PBMCs. Libraries were prepared and TCR repertoires were sequenced by different laboratories using diverse techniques, in order to increase sequencing depth and limit assay-specific biases. The study deeply sequenced blood TCR repertoires of several healthy adults to estimate repertoire size and the extent of clonotype sharing between individuals.

Using the deep immunoSEQ assay, TCR CDR3 regions were amplified from genomic DNA by multiplex PCR. For each cell subset, the extracted genomic DNA was distributed evenly across all wells of several immunoSEQ 96-well plates, and each plate served as one replicate. For sorted subsets, roughly 200 ng of genomic DNA, equivalent to some 30,000 T cell genomes, went into each replicate PCR. Purified libraries were quantified with a Qubit 3.0 fluorometer, sized on a Bioanalyzer 2100, and re-quantified with the KAPA Library Quantification kit. Each immunoSEQ 96-well plate was sequenced on its own single-read 150-cycle Illumina NextSeq 550 flow cell. The original methods were these. The immunoSEQ output contained only junctional sequences without quality scores, so filtering could not match that applied to full-length reads. Sequences were annotated with PyIR, a Python wrapper for IgBLAST v1.9, using IMGT germline references to assign V/J genes and CDR3. Reads were removed for weak V/J assignments (E-value above 1e-6), missing CDR3, stop codons, out-of-frame junctions, or ambiguous translated residues. V3J clonotypes were defined as sequences sharing an identical inferred V gene, J gene, and CDR3 amino acid sequence. Percentage overlap between repertoires was calculated by dividing the number of shared unique clonotypes by the size of the smaller repertoire. Richness of each repertoire was evaluated using RTK rarefaction, the Chao1 estimator, and Recon v2.1 estimates of unobserved clonotypes. OLGA was used to compute generation probabilities for all TCRbeta clonotypes that the gDNA method yielded from a handful of donors. Held by TCRdb, this immuneACCESS table contains in-frame sequences only and omits some clones. Under half of the omission traces to an unresolved V gene where checked; the cause of the rest is unknown. Clone size and V and J calls were adopted from that table, with D and trimming inferred from the DNA. The table for this sample lists roughly 1,000,000 clones; roughly 74% of them were counted only once. The ten largest make up around 0.47% of the sample.

The donors were healthy, HIV-negative adults with no recently reported acute infections or vaccinations. Every donor was a Caucasian adult residing in Nashville, Tennessee, USA. CD4+ T cells were enriched by magnetic negative selection; naive cells were then positively selected on CD45RA, and the negative fraction formed the memory subset. Blood was collected by leukapheresis, and PBMCs were isolated by Ficoll-Histopaque density gradient centrifugation and then cryopreserved in liquid nitrogen vapor phase. Analytical flow cytometry was used to check the purity and quantity of each magnetically sorted T cell population. Genomic DNA was isolated from each sorted fraction and quantified by UV absorbance on a Nanodrop 2000c. This clone showed up just once. Its antigen is currently not known. No base qualities exist here, and no much larger clone lies one base off it. Overall results and qualifications from the work: Because the study included only a small number of donors, the genetic and exposure-history diversity represented was limited. Pairwise subsampling led to the expectation that sequencing depth would affect the degree of clonotype sharing among donors. Clonotypes shared by all four sorted-subset donors showed higher generation probabilities than non-shared clonotypes. Sampling was restricted to blood, and TCR repertoires in tissue are likely to differ from TCR repertoires in blood. Incomplete sequencing was indicated by rarefaction of sorted-subset datasets, despite the large sequencing depth. Larger estimated clonotype richness was generally found for naive subsets than for memory subsets. About 5% of naive CD4, around 4% of naive CD8, around 2.3% of memory CD4, and around 0.42% of memory CD8 clonotypes were shared across a few donors.

Relative to germline, V is missing 0 bases and J is missing 8 bases, with 13 bases of the junction outside any gene match. According to the germline V gene, CDR1 reads LGHNA and CDR2 reads YNFKEQ. From its cysteine to its phenylalanine, the CDR3 spans 17 amino acids. Only the CDR3 portion is preserved as DNA: 51 bases, with reading frame beginning at the first base. This sequence uses TRBV4-2 and TRBJ2-1; 7 nucleotides in the junction match TRBD2. The sequence was collected from a man in his late teens or twenties in good health. Some clones in this sample may be carry-over from other donors' samples. The sequenced material came from memory CD4+ T cells from PBMCs. This specimen's cell subset or site label, per the study, means: CD45RA-negative fraction. CDR3 sequence: CASSQDHRGAGIHEQFF. The bases are TGTGCCAGCAGCCAAGATCACCGAGGAGCGGGAATCCATGAGCAGTTCTTC.